This entry features one T cell receptor beta chain sequence. This record belongs to a study of blood T cell repertoires in COVID-19. The CDR3 runs 15 residues. CDR1 and CDR2 from the germline V gene are SGHTA and FQGNSA. The J segment lost 10 bases and the V segment lost 5 bases, leaving 9 bases of the junction unmatched. This table comes from immunoSEQ multiplex PCR, and its TCRdb copy is limited to in-frame clones, with some not included. The table has over 200,000 clones, around nine tenths seen once. The chain carries TRBV7-2 and TRBJ1-6; TRBD1 matches at 9 bases. The TCR was taken from a woman aged 55-70 years with acute or convalescent COVID-19. Sequencing input: peripheral blood. The CDR3 sequence: CASSPTGTGKSPLHF. The CDR3 coding sequence is TGTGCCAGCAGCCCGACCGGGACAGGGAAATCACCCCTCCACTTT.